This T cell receptor beta chain appears in the sequencing data of a study of CD8+CD57+ T cells in acquired aplastic anemia. J gave up 10 bases and V 2 bases, and 2 bases lay outside the gene matches. Germline V gene data show CDR1 as SGDLS and CDR2 as YYNGEE. The CDR3 runs 12 residues. According to the study, genomic DNA was the template for TCR beta VDJ and CDR3 profiling. MiXCR was run by TCRdb on the reads, yielding one entry per CDR3 protein. The table has under 200,000 distinct CDR3 sequences, about two thirds seen once; the top ten hold 40% to 55%. Patients sequenced had flow cytometry evidence of CD8+CD57+ cell expansion.

The chain links TRBV9 to TRBJ2-1; the match to TRBD1 covers 8 bases. The sequence came from a human donor with aplastic anemia. Sequenced sample: sorted CD4+, CD8+, or CD8+CD57+ T cells (not recorded which) from PBMCs. The CDR3 DNA follows: TGTGCCAGCAGCGTTAGGGACAGGGAGCAGTTCTTC. The encoded protein is CASSVRDREQFF.